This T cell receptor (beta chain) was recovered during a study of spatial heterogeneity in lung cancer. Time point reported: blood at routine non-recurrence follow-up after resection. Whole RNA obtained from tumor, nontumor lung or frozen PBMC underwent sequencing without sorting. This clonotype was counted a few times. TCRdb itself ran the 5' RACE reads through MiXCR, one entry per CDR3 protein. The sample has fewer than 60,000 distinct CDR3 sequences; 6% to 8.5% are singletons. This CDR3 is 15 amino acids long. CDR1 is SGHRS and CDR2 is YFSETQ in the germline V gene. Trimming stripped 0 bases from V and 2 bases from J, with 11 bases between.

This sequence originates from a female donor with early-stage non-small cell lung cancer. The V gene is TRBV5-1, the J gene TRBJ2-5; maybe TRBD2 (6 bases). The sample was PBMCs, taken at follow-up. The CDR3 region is CASSLGLAIQETQYF. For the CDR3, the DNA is TGCGCCAGCAGCTTGGGCCTAGCGATACAAGAGACCCAGTACTTC.